This section outlines one T cell receptor beta chain sequence together with its context. The PCR used 60 Vbeta and 13 Jbeta primers. The repertoire was sequenced with immunoSEQ multiplex PCR; TCRdb's copy has only in-frame clones and lacks some. This sample has 40,000 to 60,000 clones, with more than 65% found just once. The sample belongs to a study of cytomegalovirus exposure and HLA in healthy donors. Across the study: Of around 400 genotyped donors, 81% grouped in the Caucasian-associated ancestry cluster.

The sample was PBMCs. The sequence came from a woman aged 50 to 65 in good health and CMV-seronegative.

CDR3 sequence: CASRRTGGGNTIYF. For the CDR3, the DNA is TGCGCCAGCAGACGGACAGGGGGAGGAAACACCATATATTTT. V is TRBV5-1 and J is TRBJ1-3; 10 nucleotides match TRBD1. This CDR3 contains 14 residues. Per the germline V gene, CDR1 is SGHRS and CDR2 is YFSETQ. The trim removed 5 bases at V and 4 bases at J, leaving 3 bases unmatched.